The 14 T cell receptor beta chains below all came from one sample that was sequenced in a study of cytotoxic CD8 clonotypes in ibrutinib-treated CLL. Clones were sequenced by immunoSEQ multiplex PCR, and TCRdb holds only the in-frame ones, with some missing. The sample contains roughly 300,000 clones, 65% to 85% of which appear only once. The specimen was PBMCs, collected at disease progression, from a patient treated with ibrutinib. The source is a human donor with chronic lymphocytic leukemia.

The chain uses TRBV28 and TRBJ1-2, with D perhaps TRBD1 (5 bases). There are 16 residues in the CDR3. Trimming cost V 3 bases and J 5 bases, with 19 bases left between them. CDR1 and CDR2 from the germline V gene are MDHEN and SYDVKM. This CDR3 reads CASSFSPRGESYGYTF. In DNA, the CDR3 is TGTGCCAGCAGTTTTTCTCCGCGAGGGGAATCGTATGGCTACACCTTC.

This chain uses TRBV7-9 with TRBJ1-2; 10 nucleotides agree with TRBD1. Germline V gene data show CDR1 as SEHNR and CDR2 as FQNEAQ (reference sequence). V lost 3 bases to trimming and J lost 3 bases; unmatched junction nucleotides: 4. The CDR3 extends over 15 amino acids. In DNA, the CDR3 is TGTGCCAGCAGCTTGACGACAGGGGGCGACTATGGCTACACCTTC. Translating gives CASSLTTGGDYGYTF.

This clone was recorded once. The CDR3 DNA is TGTGCCATCACCTCCCGACAGGGATCCCCCTATGGCTACACCTTC. It specifies CAITSRQGSPYGYTF. The chain employs TRBV2 and TRBJ1-2, with 7 bases fitting TRBD1. Germline V CDR1 and CDR2: SNHLY, FYNNEI. After removal of 10 bases from V and 4 bases from J, the junction contained 15 bases not matched to a gene. The CDR3 runs to 15 residues.

This clone was counted once. The genes are TRBV5-1 and TRBJ2-1; TRBD1 is a possible D gene (6 bases). CDR1 and CDR2 (germline): SGHRS, YFSETQ. The CDR3 is made up of 14 amino acids. V was clipped by 5 bases and J by 2 bases, with 11 bases between them. The CDR3 DNA sequence: TGCGCCAGCAGTCCCGGGACAACCTACAATGAGCAGTTCTTC. It translates to CASSPGTTYNEQFF.

A few counts support this clone. The chain carries TRBV25-1 and TRBJ1-2; maybe TRBD1 (6 bases). This CDR3 contains 15 residues. The V gene lost 1 base and the J gene lost 6 bases, with 15 bases spanning the gap. Germline CDR1 is MGHDK and CDR2 is SYGVNS. This chain's CDR3 is CASSEWDGTSDGYTF. The CDR3 DNA is TGTGCCAGCAGTGAATGGGACGGGACAAGTGATGGCTACACCTTC.

The chain is built from TRBV11-2 and TRBJ2-7, with D hard to call. Trimming cost V 5 bases and J 5 bases, with 10 bases left between them. The V gene's germline CDR1 is SGHAT and CDR2 FQNNGV. This CDR3 is built from 12 residues. The CDR3 is CASSPGRHEQYF. Written as DNA, the CDR3 is TGTGCCAGCAGCCCCGGTCGACACGAGCAGTACTTC. Together with reference TRBV11-2 and TRBJ2-7, the CDR3 gives the full variable domain: EAGVAQSPRYKIIEKRQSVAFWCNPISGHATLYWYQQILGQGPKLLIQFQNNGVVDDSQLPKDRFSAERLKGVDSTLKIQPAKLEDSAVYLCASSPGRHEQYFGPGTRLTVT.

The rearrangement uses TRBV2 and TRBJ1-4; 9 bases are a match to TRBD1. J gave up 1 base and V 7 bases, and 10 bases lay outside the gene matches. Germline lookup yields CDR1 SNHLY and CDR2 FYNNEI. The CDR3 is made up of 17 amino acids. The CDR3 protein is CASKLRDRALTNEKLFF. The CDR3 DNA is TGTGCCAGCAAGCTACGGGACAGGGCTTTAACTAATGAAAAACTGTTTTTT.

This sequence joins TRBV4-1 and TRBJ1-1; D perhaps matches TRBD1 (5 bases). Trimming removed 3 bases at V and 1 base at J, with 12 bases between. Germline V gives CDR1 MGHRA, CDR2 YSYEKL. The CDR3 is 15 amino acids. CDR3 loop: CASSQILGPNTEAFF. The CDR3 bases are TGCGCCAGCAGCCAGATCCTGGGGCCGAACACTGAAGCTTTCTTT.

This clone was seen once. This chain connects TRBV19 to TRBJ2-1, with D unclear. This CDR3 is 13 amino acids long. The V end was cut by 6 bases, the J end by 9 bases, with 15 bases between. Per the germline V gene, CDR1 is LNHDA and CDR2 is SQIVND (reference sequence). CDR3 bases: TGTGCCAGTAGCCTCGGCCCTTACGGTGAGCAGTTCTTC. It translates to CASSLGPYGEQFF.

The V and J genes are TRBV5-1 and TRBJ2-5, with D perhaps matching TRBD1 (5 bases). This CDR3 has 13 residues. The germline V and J ends were trimmed by 7 bases and 9 bases, with 19 bases remaining between them. The germline gives CDR1 SGHRS, CDR2 YFSETQ. The CDR3 region has the DNA TGCGCCAGCCGCTCAGAGACAGCGATATCCCAGTACTTC. Its translation: CASRSETAISQYF.

This clone occurred once. This sequence joins TRBV9 and TRBJ2-1; no definite D call. The germline gives CDR1 SGDLS, CDR2 YYNGEE. This CDR3 spans 14 amino acids. The V end lost 3 bases, the J end lost 8 bases, and 15 bases lay between the germline ends. CDR3 sequence: CASSASRLGYEQFF. The CDR3 coding sequence is TGTGCCAGCAGCGCCTCCAGGTTGGGGTATGAGCAGTTCTTC.

This clone was observed a few times. This sequence joins TRBV6-1 and TRBJ1-6; 8 bases fit TRBD1. The germline V gene encodes CDR1 MNHNS and CDR2 SASEGT. J gave up 7 bases and V 5 bases, and 4 bases lay outside the gene matches. This CDR3 has 14 amino acids. This CDR3 reads CASSLQGANSPLHF. CDR3 sequence (DNA): TGTGCCAGCAGTCTCCAGGGGGCGAATTCACCCCTCCACTTT.

Notes on this clone: The identical CDR3 is also encoded by other nucleotide sequences in the sample. This chain connects TRBV10-3 to TRBJ2-3; D might be TRBD2 (7 bases). V lost 6 bases, J lost 0 bases, and 10 bases lay in between. The CDR3 spans 14 residues. Germline CDR1 is ENHRY and CDR2 is SYGVKD. As DNA, the CDR3 is TGTGCCATCAGACGGGGGGCTAGCACAGATACGCAGTATTTT. Translating it yields CAIRRGASTDTQYF.

The J gene is TRBJ2-3, the V gene TRBV10-2; 9 positions match TRBD2. This CDR3 is built from 17 residues. The V gene's germline CDR1 is WSHSY and CDR2 SAAADI. With V trimmed by 7 bases and J by 0 bases, 11 bases remained unmatched. The DNA for the CDR3 is TGCGCCAGCACCCTTAGCGGGAGCGGAACTAGCACAGATACGCAGTATTTT. Translation gives CASTLSGSGTSTDTQYF.